These T cell receptor beta chains were read from a single sample in a study of shared clonotypes between healthy human individuals. Data came from immunoSEQ multiplex PCR; TCRdb stores just in-frame clones and leaves some out. Among approximately 2,200,000 clones, under 95% were seen once, and the ten largest hold over 1.5%. Source material: naive CD8+ T cells from PBMCs. The source of these receptors is a man in his late teens or twenties in good health. Some clones in this sample may be carry-over from other donors' samples. CDR3s include the opening cysteine and the closing phenylalanine or tryptophan. The D gene is left open where the match is weak. Size values are once, few and many counts, or a class for expanded clones, and some rows have none.

- TRBJ1-3 TRBV13 - CASSLYWDTIYF TGTGCCAGCAGCTTATATTGGGACACCATATATTTT
- TRBJ1-1 TRBV7-8 TRBD1 CASSLFGPAKQGGLGTEAFF TGTGCCAGCAGCTTATTTGGCCCGGCCAAACAGGGGGGTTTGGGCACTGAAGCTTTCTTT
- TRBJ2-7 TRBV27 TRBD2 CASSPPGLAGVWEQYF TGTGCCAGCAGTCCCCCGGGACTAGCGGGAGTATGGGAGCAGTACTTC
- TRBJ1-1 TRBV5-1 - CASSSWTGEHTEAFF TGCGCCAGCAGCTCATGGACGGGGGAGCACACTGAAGCTTTCTTT
- TRBJ2-1 TRBV28 - CASSFERRGGMDEQFF TGTGCCAGCAGTTTTGAGCGGAGAGGGGGGATGGATGAGCAGTTCTTC
- TRBJ2-7 TRBV12-1 - CASSPPLFRGDYEQYF TGTGCCAGCAGCCCCCCCCTTTTCCGGGGGGACTACGAGCAGTACTTC
- TRBJ2-1 TRBV16 - CASSQLRREFYNEQFF TGTGCCAGCAGCCAATTGCGACGGGAGTTTTACAATGAGCAGTTCTTC
- TRBJ2-3 TRBV10-1 TRBD2 CASSESSGSPTDTQYF TGCGCCAGCAGTGAGTCTAGCGGGAGTCCCACAGATACGCAGTATTTT
- TRBJ2-1 TRBV27 - CASSPLLEGKYNEQFF TGTGCCAGCAGCCCGTTACTAGAAGGTAAATACAATGAGCAGTTCTTC
- TRBJ1-5 TRBV7-9 - CASGEGRGNQPQHF TGTGCCAGCGGAGAAGGGAGGGGCAATCAGCCCCAGCATTTT
- TRBJ2-7 TRBV27 - CASSLSGRGSYEQYF TGTGCCAGCAGTTTATCGGGCAGAGGCTCCTACGAGCAGTACTTC
- TRBJ2-1 TRBV4-3 - CASSQDRAGIYNEQFF TGCGCCAGCAGCCAAGATAGGGCGGGTATTTACAATGAGCAGTTCTTC
- TRBJ2-7 TRBV28 - CASSLGYEQYF TGTGCCAGCAGTTTGGGGTACGAGCAGTACTTC
- TRBJ1-1 TRBV2 - CASSESRVGETEAFF TGTGCCAGCAGTGAATCTAGGGTGGGGGAGACTGAAGCTTTCTTT
- TRBJ1-1 TRBV9 TRBD1 CASSVSGQAPEAFF TGTGCCAGCAGCGTAAGCGGACAGGCCCCTGAAGCTTTCTTT
- TRBJ2-7 TRBV5-6 - CASSGTSFPFEQYF TGTGCCAGCAGCGGGACATCTTTCCCTTTCGAGCAGTACTTC
- TRBJ2-2 TRBV15 TRBD2 CATSRDPDREGIPGELFF TGTGCCACCAGCAGAGATCCGGACCGGGAGGGAATTCCCGGGGAGCTGTTTTTT
- TRBJ1-6 TRBV25-1 - CASRDSSYNSPLHF TGTGCCAGCAGGGACAGCTCCTATAATTCACCCCTCCACTTT
- TRBJ2-5 TRBV2 TRBD2 CASSSALRGTSGGYETQYF TGTGCCAGCAGTTCAGCCCTTCGAGGGACTAGCGGTGGTTACGAGACCCAGTACTTC
- TRBJ2-5 TRBV27 TRBD2 CASSLLSGLAEETQYF TGTGCCAGCAGTTTACTATCGGGACTAGCGGAAGAGACCCAGTACTTC
- TRBJ2-1 TRBV19 - CASTHRSGTEQFF TGTGCCAGTACCCATAGAAGTGGGACTGAGCAGTTCTTC
- TRBJ2-7 TRBV7-9 - CASSLSSGYEQYF TGTGCCAGCAGCTTGAGTAGCGGATACGAGCAGTACTTC
- TRBJ2-7 TRBV29-1 TRBD1 CSVVGQGAYEQYF TGCAGCGTAGTGGGACAGGGGGCGTACGAGCAGTACTTC
once TRBJ2-7 TRBV2 TRBD1 CASSPGTGPTYEQYF TGTGCCAGCAGCCCCGGGACAGGGCCCACCTACGAGCAGTACTTC
- TRBJ2-1 TRBV5-1 - CASSLGLGTHNEQFF TGCGCCAGCAGCTTGGGGTTGGGAACCCACAATGAGCAGTTCTTC
- TRBJ2-3 TRBV4-2 TRBD2 CASSQLGTSGKADTQYF TGTGCCAGCAGCCAATTAGGGACTAGCGGGAAGGCGGATACGCAGTATTTT
- TRBJ2-6 TRBV2 - CARQTGTLSGANVLTF TGTGCCAGGCAGACAGGAACTCTCTCTGGGGCCAACGTCCTGACTTTC
- TRBJ2-3 TRBV28 - CASSLDTQYF TGTGCCAGCAGTTTAGATACGCAGTATTTT
- TRBJ2-2 TRBV9 - CASSVGRNTGELFF TGTGCCAGCAGCGTGGGCAGGAACACCGGGGAGCTGTTTTTT
- TRBJ2-1 TRBV9 - CASSLGQYNEQFF TGTGCCAGTTCCTTAGGACAGTACAATGAGCAGTTCTTC
- TRBJ2-2 TRBV27 TRBD2 CASSLELAGTGELFF TGTGCCAGCAGTTTGGAACTAGCGGGAACCGGGGAGCTGTTTTTT
- TRBJ2-3 TRBV9 TRBD2 CASSFSGRDTDTQYF TGTGCCAGCAGCTTCAGCGGGAGGGACACAGATACGCAGTATTTT
- TRBJ2-1 TRBV11-2 TRBD2 CASSPRGEYNEQFF TGTGCCAGCAGCCCCCGGGGGGAGTACAATGAGCAGTTCTTC
- TRBJ1-1 TRBV27 TRBD1 CASGVLGGAVEAFF TGTGCCAGCGGAGTTTTAGGGGGCGCCGTTGAAGCTTTCTTT
- TRBJ1-2 TRBV27 TRBD1 CASSLMAGGVGTF TGTGCCAGCAGTTTAATGGCAGGGGGTGTGGGAACCTTC
- TRBJ2-5 TRBV28 TRBD2 CASSHKLADRPQETQYF TGTGCCAGCAGCCATAAACTAGCGGACCGCCCCCAAGAGACCCAGTACTTC
- TRBJ2-2 TRBV6-4 TRBD1 CASGNRGGAVGELFF TGTGCCAGCGGGAACAGAGGGGGCGCGGTCGGGGAGCTGTTTTTT
- TRBJ2-2 TRBV7-3 TRBD2 CASSARERDGELFF TGTGCCAGCAGCGCGCGGGAGCGGGACGGGGAGCTGTTTTTT
once TRBJ2-1 TRBV29-1 - CSVEGVTSFYNEQFF TGCAGCGTTGAAGGGGTTACCTCATTCTACAATGAGCAGTTCTTC
- TRBJ2-1 TRBV7-9 - CASSLEPTDEQFF TGTGCCAGCAGCTTAGAGCCGACGGATGAGCAGTTCTTC
- TRBJ1-4 TRBV28 - CASSLLRYEKLFF TGTGCCAGCAGTTTATTGAGATATGAAAAACTGTTTTTT
- TRBJ1-5 TRBV15 - CATSWERNQPQHF TGTGCCACCAGCTGGGAGAGGAATCAGCCCCAGCATTTT
- TRBJ2-7 TRBV29-1 - CSVAYRASYEQYF TGCAGCGTTGCTTACAGGGCCTCCTACGAGCAGTACTTC
- TRBJ1-1 TRBV27 - CASSLSRVGRSEAFF TGTGCCAGCAGTTTATCGCGGGTCGGCAGAAGTGAAGCTTTCTTT
- TRBJ2-1 TRBV4-2 TRBD2 CASSQDWGLAEYNEQFF TGTGCCAGCAGCCAAGATTGGGGACTAGCGGAATACAATGAGCAGTTCTTC
- TRBJ2-5 TRBV28 TRBD2 CASSFWREGQETQYF TGTGCCAGCAGTTTCTGGCGGGAGGGACAAGAGACCCAGTACTTC
- TRBJ2-3 TRBV7-6 TRBD2 CASSLTSGRGTDTQYF TGTGCCAGCAGCTTAACTAGCGGGAGGGGCACAGATACGCAGTATTTT
- TRBJ1-5 TRBV16 TRBD1 CASSQWTGGGQPQHF TGTGCCAGCAGCCAATGGACAGGGGGGGGTCAGCCCCAGCATTTT
- TRBJ2-6 TRBV11-2 - CASSPTVGLSGANVLTF TGTGCCAGCAGCCCGACGGTTGGGCTCTCTGGGGCCAACGTCCTGACTTTC